The 25 T cell receptor beta chains listed next were all sequenced from one sample in a study. TCRdb re-called the 5' RACE reads with MiXCR, one entry per CDR3 protein. There are some 44,000 distinct CDR3 sequences in the sample; about 29% occur only once, and approximately 4% lies in the top ten. The sample comprised tumor-infiltrating memory CD4+ T cells sorted from the breast tumor. Specified subset: memory CD4+ T cells, CD4+CD45RO+CD25-. Every receptor here comes from a female donor with breast cancer.

This clonotype came up many times. The chain links TRBV20-1 to TRBJ1-1, with a possible D match to TRBD1 (5 bases). The CDR3 sequence is 15 residues long. CDR1 is DFQATT, CDR2 SNEGSKA, per germline (reference sequence). Trimming removed 0 bases from V and 6 bases from J, with 17 bases in between. The CDR3 loop reads CSARDGWRDGAEAFF. The CDR3 nucleotides read TGCAGTGCTAGAGATGGATGGCGGGACGGTGCTGAAGCTTTCTTT.

The chain joins TRBV25-1 to TRBJ1-1; perhaps TRBD1 as D (6 bases). Germline lookup yields CDR1 MGHDK and CDR2 SYGVNS. V was cut by 8 bases and J by 3 bases, with 13 bases left in between. The CDR3 spans 13 residues. As DNA, the CDR3 is TGTGCCAGCTGTCGAGGGGGGGACACTGAAGCTTTCTTT. The encoded protein is CASCRGGDTEAFF. The variable domain in full, with the rest retrieved from reference TRBV25-1 and TRBJ1-1, is EADIYQTPRYLVIGTGKKITLECSQTMGHDKMYWYQQDPGMELHLIHYSYGVNSTEKGDLSSESTVSRIRTEHFPLTLESARPSHTSQYLCASCRGGDTEAFFGQGTRLTVV.

This chain uses TRBV4-1 with TRBJ2-1; 9 bases line up with TRBD2. With 0 bases clipped from V and 4 bases from J, the junction kept 1 base outside the gene matches. This CDR3 spans 15 amino acids. Germline V gives CDR1 MGHRA, CDR2 YSYEKL. The CDR3 DNA sequence: TGCGCCAGCAGCCAAGATAGCGGGGGATACAATGAGCAGTTCTTC. Translated: CASSQDSGGYNEQFF.

The rearrangement links TRBV27 to TRBJ2-5; D ambiguous. V was shortened by 3 bases and J by 2 bases, with 7 bases between the two germline ends. Looked up from germline, CDR1 is MNHEY and CDR2 is SMNVEV (reference sequence). CDR3 length equals 13 residues. The CDR3 nucleotides are TGTGCCAGCAGTTTGACGGAGCAAGAGACCCAGTACTTC. Protein: CASSLTEQETQYF.

For this clonotype: A read error may explain this, as a much larger clone is one base away. Likely a read error: the CDR3 ends without its conserved phenylalanine or tryptophan. The genes are TRBV20-1 and TRBJ2-7; possibly TRBD2 for D (6 bases). The germline gives CDR1 DFQATT, CDR2 SNEGSKA (reference sequence). This CDR3 region has 13 residues. Trimming removed 1 base at V and 5 bases at J, with 12 bases between. The CDR3 loop is CSARGDWENEQYC. The CDR3 coding sequence is TGCAGTGCTAGAGGGGACTGGGAAAACGAGCAGTACTGC.

In its sample, this clonotype was seen a few times. This chain uses TRBV5-1 with TRBJ2-5; D is perhaps TRBD2 (6 bases). Germline V gene data show CDR1 as SGHRS and CDR2 as YFSETQ. The CDR3 extends over 14 amino acids. Trimming stripped 2 bases from V and 1 base from J, with 9 bases between. In nucleotides, the CDR3 is TGCGCCAGCAGCTTACCGGGAGCCCAAGAGACCCAGTACTTC. Translating gives CASSLPGAQETQYF.

Only a few counts were recorded for this clonotype. The chain uses TRBV7-2 and TRBJ1-4; 8 nucleotides match TRBD1. Germline V gives CDR1 SGHTA, CDR2 FQGNSA. After removal of 5 bases from V and 7 bases from J, the junction contained 12 bases not matched to a gene. This CDR3 region has 16 residues. The CDR3 region is CASSALSAGTGEKLFF. The CDR3 coding sequence is TGTGCCAGCAGCGCCCTATCCGCCGGGACAGGTGAAAAACTGTTTTTT.

This clonotype was seen many times. The gene calls are TRBV13 and TRBJ1-3; D is unresolved. In germline, CDR1 is PRHDT, CDR2 FYEKMQ (reference sequence). Trimming pared 2 bases from V and 0 bases from J, leaving 5 bases between. CDR3 length equals 14 residues. CDR3 amino acids: CASSLLGSGNTIYF. The CDR3 DNA sequence: TGTGCCAGCAGCTTATTGGGCTCTGGAAACACCATATATTTT.

This clonotype appeared a few times. The chain uses TRBV10-2 and TRBJ2-5; D might be TRBD2 (5 bases). CDR1 is WSHSY and CDR2 is SAAADI in the germline V gene. Between the trimmed V and J ends, which lost 10 bases and 5 bases, there was a span of 17 bases. The CDR3 loop spans 13 amino acids. CDR3 nucleotides: TGCGCCACCCAGTTTCCCCCGGGGGAGACCCAGTACTTC. Protein product: CATQFPPGETQYF.

On this clonotype itself: One base away lies a much larger clone, so this may be a sequencing read error. The CDR3 loop reads CSSSEALGYGYTF. CDR3 bases: TGTTCCAGCAGTGAAGCGCTGGGGTATGGCTACACCTTC. V usage is TRBV6-1 and J usage is TRBJ1-2; D is unresolved. Germline V gene lookup returns CDR1 MNHNS and CDR2 SASEGT. This CDR3 is 13 amino acids long.

This clonotype has a single count. The rearrangement uses TRBV14 and TRBJ2-3; 8 bases match TRBD1. The length of the CDR3 is 17 residues. The germline gives CDR1 SGHDN, CDR2 FVKESK. The junction had 9 bases not matched to a gene; V was cut back by 4 bases and J by 0 bases. The CDR3 region has the DNA TGTGCCAGCAGCCGGCTGACAGGGGCGACTAGCACAGATACGCAGTATTTT. Translation: CASSRLTGATSTDTQYF. The variable domain in full, completed from reference TRBV14 and TRBJ2-3, reads EAGVTQFPSHSVIEKGQTVTLRCDPISGHDNLYWYRRVMGKEIKFLLHFVKESKQDESGMPNNRFLAERTGGTYSTLKVQPAELEDSGVYFCASSRLTGATSTDTQYFGPGTRLTVL.

The genes are TRBV7-9 and TRBJ1-1; D may be TRBD1 (5 bases). Germline V gene data show CDR1 as SEHNR and CDR2 as FQNEAQ (reference sequence). The CDR3 consists of 12 residues. Trimming took 5 bases from V and 7 from J, leaving 11 bases between them. The CDR3 sequence is CASSRDGIEAFF. In DNA, the CDR3 is TGTGCCAGCAGCCGGGACGGAATTGAAGCTTTCTTT.

The chain carries TRBV28 and TRBJ2-3; no firm D call. The V gene's germline CDR1 is MDHEN and CDR2 SYDVKM. The CDR3 runs 14 residues. Trimming cost V 3 bases and J 3 bases, with 10 bases left between them. The CDR3: CASSFGGGTDTQYF. The CDR3 DNA reads TGTGCCAGCAGTTTCGGCGGTGGAACAGATACGCAGTATTTT.

The J gene is TRBJ2-3, the V gene TRBV6-5; D might be TRBD1 (6 bases). CDR3 length equals 15 residues. Germline assignment: CDR1 MNHEY and CDR2 SVGAGI. V dropped 6 bases and J dropped 4 bases, with 17 bases sitting between them. CDR3 in amino acids: CASRITGFGSDTQYF. The CDR3 DNA is TGTGCCAGCAGAATAACAGGGTTCGGGTCAGATACGCAGTATTTT.

There are many counts of this clonotype. The junction departs from germline at one end; a sequencing error may be responsible. This chain links TRBV7-9 with TRBJ2-7; 9 bases fit TRBD1. Germline loops: CDR1 SEHNR, CDR2 FQNEAQ (reference sequence). The CDR3 loop spans 13 amino acids. The CDR3 loop is CASSLVEGTGTHF. Here the CDR3 DNA reads TGTGCCAGCAGCTTAGTAGAGGGGACAGGGACCCACTTC.

V usage is TRBV12-3 or TRBV12-4 and J usage is TRBJ2-4; no reliable D call. The CDR3 has 11 residues. The V end was cut by 5 bases, the J end by 5 bases, with 4 bases between. The CDR3, as DNA: TGTGCCAGCAGTGCCCAAAACATTCAGTACTTC. Translation: CASSAQNIQYF.

This chain joins TRBV5-1 and TRBJ1-2; TRBD1 agrees at 10 bases. The CDR3 runs 15 residues. Germline values: CDR1 SGHRS, CDR2 YFSETQ. V lost 4 bases to trimming and J lost 2 bases; unmatched junction nucleotides: 5. DNA for the CDR3: TGCGCCAGCAGCCTTGGGGGACAGGGGAACTATGGCTACACCTTC. Encoded protein: CASSLGGQGNYGYTF.

Only a few counts were recorded for this clonotype. The rearrangement links TRBV6-1 to TRBJ2-4; weak D call: TRBD1 (6 bases). The germline V and J ends were trimmed by 4 bases and 2 bases, with 12 bases remaining between them. The CDR3 extends over 15 amino acids. From germline, CDR1 is MNHNS and CDR2 SASEGT. The CDR3 DNA is TGTGCCAGCAGTGTTCAGGGGCTGACCAAAAACATTCAGTACTTC. This translates into CASSVQGLTKNIQYF.

The rearrangement joins TRBV7-9 to TRBJ1-5; D not certain. The V gene's germline CDR1 is SEHNR and CDR2 FQNEAQ (reference sequence). With 2 bases removed from V and 0 bases from J, the gap between germline ends came to 2 bases. This CDR3 contains 13 residues. The CDR3 DNA sequence: TGTGCCAGCAGCTTAAATAGCAATCAGCCCCAGCATTTT. It translates to CASSLNSNQPQHF.

Concerning this clonotype: Germline is not matched at one junction end, which may reflect a read error. The chain joins TRBV7-8 to TRBJ2-3; TRBD2 matches 14 bases. The CDR3 runs 14 residues. CDR1 is SGHVS and CDR2 is FQNEAQ in the germline V gene. The CDR3: CASSGLAGGDTQDF. CDR3 sequence (DNA): TGTGCCAGCAGCGGACTAGCGGGGGGAGATACGCAGGATTTT.

The chain recombines TRBV12-3 or TRBV12-4 with TRBJ1-6; D call uncertain. V was pared by 7 bases and J by 7 bases, with 17 bases between. The CDR3 sequence is 15 residues long. CDR3 protein: CASTQRGGSNSPLHF. CDR3 nucleotide sequence: TGTGCCAGCACCCAGCGTGGAGGATCAAATTCACCCCTCCACTTT.

This clonotype was counted many times. The CDR3 DNA sequence: TGCGCCAGCAGCACCCTGACTAGCGGGACCCACACCGGGGAGCTGTTTTTT. It translates to CASSTLTSGTHTGELFF. This sequence joins TRBV5-1 and TRBJ2-2, with TRBD2 matching 11 bases. Losses at the gene ends were 4 bases for V and 3 bases for J; bases not matched to a gene: 8. CDR3 length: 17 amino acids. Germline CDR1 SGHRS, CDR2 YFSETQ.

Points on this clonotype: A much larger clone lies a single base off, so this may be a read error. In nucleotides, the CDR3 is TGCGCCAGCGGCAAGGACAGGGGAGGTGGCACAGATACGCAGTATTTT. Translation: CASGKDRGGGTDTQYF. This sequence joins TRBV5-1 and TRBJ2-3, with TRBD1 matching 9 bases. Germline CDR1 reads SGHRS; CDR2 reads YFSETQ. Trimming took 7 bases from V and 1 from J; bases not matched to a gene: 10. The CDR3 has 16 residues.

This clonotype was seen a few times. This chain joins TRBV3-1 and TRBJ2-6; possibly TRBD1 for D (6 bases). Germline CDR1 is LGHDT and CDR2 is YNNKEL (reference sequence). V was clipped by 2 bases and J by 2 bases, with 10 bases between them. This CDR3 contains 16 residues. CDR3 region: CASSQNSGAGANVLTF. CDR3 nucleotide sequence: TGTGCCAGCAGCCAAAACTCAGGGGCTGGGGCCAACGTCCTGACTTTC.

The chain joins TRBV30 to TRBJ2-7, with no clear D. The CDR3 is 14 amino acids. V gave up 1 base and J gave up 0 bases, with 10 bases separating them. Looked up from germline, CDR1 is GTSNPN and CDR2 is SVGIG (reference sequence). The CDR3 coding sequence is TGTGCCTGGAGTGAGGCCTTGGGCTCCTACGAGCAGTACTTC. The encoded protein is CAWSEALGSYEQYF.